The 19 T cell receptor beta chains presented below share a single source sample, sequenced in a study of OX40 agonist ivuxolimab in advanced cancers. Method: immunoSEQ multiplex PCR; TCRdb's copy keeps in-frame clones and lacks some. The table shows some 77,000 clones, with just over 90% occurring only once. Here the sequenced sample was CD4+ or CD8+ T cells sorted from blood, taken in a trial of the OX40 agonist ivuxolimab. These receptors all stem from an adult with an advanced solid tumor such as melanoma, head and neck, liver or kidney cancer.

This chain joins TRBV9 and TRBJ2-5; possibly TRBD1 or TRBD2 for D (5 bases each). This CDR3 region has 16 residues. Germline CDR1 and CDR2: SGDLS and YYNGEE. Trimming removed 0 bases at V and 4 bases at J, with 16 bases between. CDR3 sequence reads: CASSVVGERRVETQYF. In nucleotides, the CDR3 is TGTGCCAGCAGCGTAGTGGGGGAAAGAAGGGTAGAGACCCAGTACTTC. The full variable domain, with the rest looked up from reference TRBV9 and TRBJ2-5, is DSGVTQTPKHLITATGQRVTLRCSPRSGDLSVYWYQQSLDQGLQFLIQYYNGEERAKGNILERFSAQQFPDLHSELNLSSLELGDSALYFCASSVVGERRVETQYFGPGTRLLVL.

The CDR3 DNA reads TGTGCCAGCAGCTTGGGACGGTCCGGGGACATTCAGTACTTC. This gives the protein CASSLGRSGDIQYF. The chain joins TRBV5-8 to TRBJ2-4, with D possibly TRBD2 on 5 matching bases. The CDR3 sequence is 14 residues long. Germline V lookup: CDR1 SGHTS, CDR2 YDEGEE. Trimming shortened V by 0 bases and J by 8 bases, and 12 bases separated the two germline ends. Based on the CDR3 plus reference TRBV5-8 and TRBJ2-4, the full variable domain is EAGVTQSPTHLIKTRGQQATLRCSPISGHTSVYWYQQALGLGLQFLLWYDEGEERNRGNFPPRFSGRQFPNYSSELNVNALELEDSALYLCASSLGRSGDIQYFGAGTRLSVL.

The CDR3 is CASSEEVGASYSNQPQHF. CDR3 sequence (DNA): TGTGCCAGCAGTGAAGAGGTCGGAGCCTCATATAGCAATCAGCCCCAGCATTTT. The rearrangement links TRBV6-1 to TRBJ1-5; D ambiguous. From germline, CDR1 is MNHNS and CDR2 SASEGT. Trimming removed 1 base at V and 0 bases at J, with 16 bases between. CDR3 length equals 18 residues.

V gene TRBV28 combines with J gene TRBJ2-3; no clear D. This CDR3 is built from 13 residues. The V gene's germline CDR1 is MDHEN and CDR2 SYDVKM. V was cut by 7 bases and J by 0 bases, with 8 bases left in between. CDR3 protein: CASIDTSTDTQYF. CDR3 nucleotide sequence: TGTGCCAGCATTGACACCAGCACAGATACGCAGTATTTT.

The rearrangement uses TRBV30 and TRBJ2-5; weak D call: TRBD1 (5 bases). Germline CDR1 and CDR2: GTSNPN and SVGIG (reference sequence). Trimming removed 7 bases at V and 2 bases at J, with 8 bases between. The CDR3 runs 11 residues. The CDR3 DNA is TGTGCCTCTCAGGGACAAGAGACCCAGTACTTC. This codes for CASQGQETQYF.

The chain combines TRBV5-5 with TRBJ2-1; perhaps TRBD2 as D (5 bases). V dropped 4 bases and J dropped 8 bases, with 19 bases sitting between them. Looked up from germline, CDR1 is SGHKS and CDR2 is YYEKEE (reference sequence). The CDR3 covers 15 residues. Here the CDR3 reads CASSQTRGRVDEQFF. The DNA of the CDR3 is TGTGCCAGCAGCCAAACCCGAGGGCGGGTGGATGAGCAGTTCTTC.

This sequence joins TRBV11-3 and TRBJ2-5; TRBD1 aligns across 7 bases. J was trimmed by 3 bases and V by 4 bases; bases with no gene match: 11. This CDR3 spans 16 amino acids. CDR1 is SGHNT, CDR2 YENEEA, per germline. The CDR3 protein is CASSSGHGTAEETQYF. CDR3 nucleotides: TGTGCCAGCAGCTCCGGGCACGGGACAGCTGAAGAGACCCAGTACTTC.

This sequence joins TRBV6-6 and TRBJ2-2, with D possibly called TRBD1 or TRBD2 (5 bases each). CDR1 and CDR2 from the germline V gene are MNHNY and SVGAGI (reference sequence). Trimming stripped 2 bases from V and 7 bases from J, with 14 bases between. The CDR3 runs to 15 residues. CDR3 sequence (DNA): TGTGCCAGCAGTTACGTGCGAGGGGTTCGCGGGGAGCTGTTTTTT. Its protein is CASSYVRGVRGELFF.

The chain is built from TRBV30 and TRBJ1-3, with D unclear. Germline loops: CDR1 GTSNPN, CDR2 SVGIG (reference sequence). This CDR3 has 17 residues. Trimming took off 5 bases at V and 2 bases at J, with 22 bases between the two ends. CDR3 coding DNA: TGTGCCTGGCGGGTACCCCGACTCCGGGCGGCTGGAAACACCATATATTTT. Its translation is CAWRVPRLRAAGNTIYF.

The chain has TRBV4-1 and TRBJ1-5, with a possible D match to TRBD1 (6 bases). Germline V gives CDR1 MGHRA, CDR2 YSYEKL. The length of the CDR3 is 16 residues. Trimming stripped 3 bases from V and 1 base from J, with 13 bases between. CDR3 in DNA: TGCGCCAGCAGCCAGAACCCTGGACAGAGCAATCAGCCCCAGCATTTT. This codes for CASSQNPGQSNQPQHF.

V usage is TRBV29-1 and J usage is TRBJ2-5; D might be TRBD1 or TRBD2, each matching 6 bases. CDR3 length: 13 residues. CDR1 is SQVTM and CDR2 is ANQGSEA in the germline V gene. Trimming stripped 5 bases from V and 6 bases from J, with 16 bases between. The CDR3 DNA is TGCAGCGTTTCCAGGGTGGGGGGCCAGACCCAGTACTTC. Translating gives CSVSRVGGQTQYF. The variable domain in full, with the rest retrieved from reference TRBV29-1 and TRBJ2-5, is SAVISQKPSRDICQRGTSLTIQCQVDSQVTMMFWYRQQPGQSLTLIATANQGSEATYESGFVIDKFPISRPNLTFSTLTVSNMSPEDSSIYLCSVSRVGGQTQYFGPGTRLLVL.

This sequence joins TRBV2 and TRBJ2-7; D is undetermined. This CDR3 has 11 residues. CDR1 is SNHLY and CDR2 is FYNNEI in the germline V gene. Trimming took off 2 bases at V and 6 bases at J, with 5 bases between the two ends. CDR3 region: CASSEFSEQYF. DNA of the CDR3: TGTGCCAGCAGTGAATTTTCCGAGCAGTACTTC.

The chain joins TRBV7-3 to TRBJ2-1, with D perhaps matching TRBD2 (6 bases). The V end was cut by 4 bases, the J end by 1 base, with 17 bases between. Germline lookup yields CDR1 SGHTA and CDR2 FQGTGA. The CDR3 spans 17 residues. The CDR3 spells CASSYLGGATSYNEQFF. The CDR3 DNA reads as TGTGCCAGCAGCTACCTCGGAGGGGCTACGTCCTACAATGAGCAGTTCTTC.

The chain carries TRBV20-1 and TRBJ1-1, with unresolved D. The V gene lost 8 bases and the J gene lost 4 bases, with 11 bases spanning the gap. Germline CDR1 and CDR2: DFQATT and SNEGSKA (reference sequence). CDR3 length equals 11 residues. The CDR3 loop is CSCSRSTEAFF. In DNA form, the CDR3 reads TGCAGTTGCAGTCGGAGCACTGAAGCTTTCTTT.

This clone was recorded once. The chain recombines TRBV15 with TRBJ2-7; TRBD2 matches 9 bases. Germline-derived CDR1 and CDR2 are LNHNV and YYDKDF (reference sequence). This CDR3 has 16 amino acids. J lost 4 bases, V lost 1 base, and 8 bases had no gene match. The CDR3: CATSRVSLAGRYEQYF. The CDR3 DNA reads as TGTGCCACCAGCAGAGTTAGCCTAGCGGGACGGTACGAGCAGTACTTC. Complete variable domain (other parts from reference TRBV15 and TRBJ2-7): DAMVIQNPRYQVTQFGKPVTLSCSQTLNHNVMYWYQQKSSQAPKLLFHYYDKDFNNEADTPDNFQSRRPNTSFCFLDIRSPGLGDTAMYLCATSRVSLAGRYEQYFGPGTRLTVT.

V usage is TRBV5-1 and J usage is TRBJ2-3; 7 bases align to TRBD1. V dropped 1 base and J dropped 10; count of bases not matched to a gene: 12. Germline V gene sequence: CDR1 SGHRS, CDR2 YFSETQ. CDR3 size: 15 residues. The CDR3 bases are TGCGCCAGCAGCTTGCAGGGGGTCAAGGTTGATTCGCAGTATTTT. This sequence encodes CASSLQGVKVDSQYF.

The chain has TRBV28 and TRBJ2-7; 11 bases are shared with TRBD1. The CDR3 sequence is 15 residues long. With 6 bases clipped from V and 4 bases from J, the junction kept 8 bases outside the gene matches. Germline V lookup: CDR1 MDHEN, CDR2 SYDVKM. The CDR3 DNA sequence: TGTGCCAGCAGCTCAACCGGGACAGGGGGTTACGAGCAGTACTTC. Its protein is CASSSTGTGGYEQYF.

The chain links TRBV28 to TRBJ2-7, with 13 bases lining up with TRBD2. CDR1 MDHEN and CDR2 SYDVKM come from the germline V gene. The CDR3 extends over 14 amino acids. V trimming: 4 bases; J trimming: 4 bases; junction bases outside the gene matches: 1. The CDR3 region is CASSSTSGRYEQYF. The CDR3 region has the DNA TGTGCCAGCAGTTCGACTAGCGGGAGGTACGAGCAGTACTTC.

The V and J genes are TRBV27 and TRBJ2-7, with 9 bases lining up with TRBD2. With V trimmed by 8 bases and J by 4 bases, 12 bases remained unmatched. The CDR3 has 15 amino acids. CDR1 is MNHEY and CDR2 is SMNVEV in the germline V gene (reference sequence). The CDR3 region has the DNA TGTGCCAGCTCCACCGGGAGGCGGGGGGGATACGAGCAGTACTTC. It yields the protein CASSTGRRGGYEQYF.